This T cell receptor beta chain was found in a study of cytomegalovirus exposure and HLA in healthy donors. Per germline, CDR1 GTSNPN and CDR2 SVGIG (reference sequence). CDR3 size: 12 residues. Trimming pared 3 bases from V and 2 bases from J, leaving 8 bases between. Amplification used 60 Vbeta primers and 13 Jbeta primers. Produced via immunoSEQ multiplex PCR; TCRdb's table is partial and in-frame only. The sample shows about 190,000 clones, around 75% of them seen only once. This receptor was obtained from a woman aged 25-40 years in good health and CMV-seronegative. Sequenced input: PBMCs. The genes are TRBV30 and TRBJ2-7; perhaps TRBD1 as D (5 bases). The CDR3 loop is CAWRTGAYEQYF. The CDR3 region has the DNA TGTGCCTGGAGAACAGGTGCCTACGAGCAGTACTTC.